This T cell receptor (beta chain) was captured by sequencing in a study of metastatic and nonmetastatic thyroid tumors. No treatment of any kind had been given to any patient before thyroid surgery. Trimming shortened V by 1 base and J by 6 bases, and 6 bases separated the two germline ends. This CDR3 has 11 residues. From germline, CDR1 is DFQATT and CDR2 SNEGSKA (reference sequence). Per the original data handling: For papillary thyroid cancer, a distant-metastasis classifier was constructed from CDR3 differences observed across clinicopathological groups. With MiXCR, TCRdb reprocessed the PCR reads. In this record, the V and J calls reflect TCRdb's handling and not the investigators' own analysis. The table records about 25,000 clones, roughly 22% of them present only once. Remarks on this clone: The sample carries other DNA sequences with the same CDR3.

This sequence originates from a female donor with papillary thyroid cancer or a benign thyroid nodule (not recorded which). Some clones in this sample may be carry-over from other donors' samples. The rearrangement joins TRBV20-1 to TRBJ1-1; D gene ambiguous. Sequencing was performed on adjacent normal tissue. This CDR3 reads CSARVVSEAFF. The DNA for the CDR3 is TGCAGTGCTAGAGTAGTGTCTGAAGCTTTCTTT.